Reported below is one T cell receptor beta chain. Its specificity is not known. The data are from a study of cytomegalovirus exposure and HLA in healthy donors. General study results and limits: It was 150 to 200 TCR beta chains that were listed as cytomegalovirus-associated. Later analysis reportedly placed an Asian-associated ancestry cluster below the approximately 680-donor mean in N-insertions. A later look showed TCR association rates differing by HLA locus, highest for DRB1 and lowest for HLA-C. By a later analysis, the bulk of CMV-associated TCR beta chains appeared HLA-restricted.

The PCR ran on 60 Vbeta and 13 Jbeta primers. Clones were read by immunoSEQ multiplex PCR, and TCRdb kept only the in-frame ones, dropping some. The repertoire holds around 71,000 clones, with over 55% as singletons. The CDR3 loop spans 14 amino acids. In germline, CDR1 is SNHLY, CDR2 FYNNEI. V lost 5 bases, J lost 4 bases, and 8 bases stayed unmatched. The sample was PBMCs. The chain carries TRBV2 and TRBJ2-7; 7 bases fit TRBD2. The sequence came from a man aged 25-40 years in good health and CMV-seropositive. CDR3 sequence: CASSPPGGPYEQYF. Written as DNA, the CDR3 is TGTGCCAGCAGTCCGCCGGGAGGACCGTACGAGCAGTACTTC.